This TCR beta chain was recovered during a study of T cell repertoires in aging, cancer and after chemotherapy. Broader study findings: In each cancer cohort, median generation probability increased across chemotherapy, suggesting thymic output rebounded. Age-matched healthy donors had significantly more diverse, less clonal blood TCR repertoires than untreated cancer patients.

Concerning this clonotype: Its antigen remains unidentified.

TRB rearrangements spanning V, D and J were amplified using mixed TRB-A/B primers. TCRdb analysed the multiplex PCR reads with MiXCR anew, one entry per CDR3 protein. The sample has thousands of distinct CDR3 sequences, around 65% seen once. Germline V gene lookup returns CDR1 DFQATT and CDR2 SNEGSKA (reference sequence). The CDR3 consists of 15 residues. J lost 3 bases, V lost 3 bases, and 9 bases had no gene match. Amplification of TCR beta used genomic DNA extracted from peripheral blood. The receptor's source is a human donor with a solid tumor. This chain connects TRBV20-1 to TRBJ2-5, with 8 bases fitting TRBD1. The source material was blood. CDR3 loop: CSARGGTGGEETQYF. Written as DNA, the CDR3 is TGCAGTGCTAGGGGTGGGACAGGAGGTGAAGAGACCCAGTACTTC.